One and the same sample provided the 15 T cell receptor beta chains below, sequenced in a study of blood T cell repertoires in COVID-19. Sequencing used immunoSEQ multiplex PCR; TCRdb keeps in-frame clones, though not all of them. The sample lists about 170,000 clones; less than 80% were seen once. What was sequenced was PBMCs or T cells enriched from blood (not recorded which). The receptor source for this set is a woman in her seventies in a cohort exposed to, infected with or recovered from COVID-19 (not recorded which).

This chain links TRBV29-1 with TRBJ2-5; maybe TRBD1 (5 bases). This CDR3 region has 12 residues. Trimming took off 6 bases at V and 1 base at J, with 9 bases between the two ends. Germline CDR1 and CDR2: SQVTM and ANQGSEA. The CDR3 is CSVGHLQETQYF. DNA of the CDR3: TGCAGCGTCGGACACCTCCAAGAGACCCAGTACTTC.

The rearrangement joins TRBV5-1 to TRBJ2-7, with D perhaps TRBD1 (6 bases). Germline CDR1 and CDR2: SGHRS and YFSETQ. The CDR3 has 17 amino acids. Trimming cost V 2 bases and J 0 bases, with 18 bases left between them. The CDR3 nucleotides read TGCGCCAGCAGCTTCTCGCCGACAGGCGGCTTCTCCTACGAGCAGTACTTC. Its protein product is CASSFSPTGGFSYEQYF.

The gene calls are TRBV5-4 and TRBJ2-5, with 12 bases that match TRBD1. Per germline, CDR1 SGHNT and CDR2 YYREEE (reference sequence). This CDR3 has 15 amino acids. The V segment lost 3 bases and the J segment 5 bases; nucleotides outside the gene matches: 5. The CDR3 region has the DNA TGTGCCAGCAGCTGGGGACAGGGGGCGAGGGAGACCCAGTACTTC. Protein sequence: CASSWGQGARETQYF.

The V call is TRBV27, the J call TRBJ2-1, with TRBD1 matching over 8 bases. The germline V gene has CDR1 MNHEY and CDR2 SMNVEV (reference sequence). The CDR3 contains 16 residues. V shed 6 bases, J shed 3 bases, and the junction held 10 bases outside the gene matches. The CDR3 sequence is CASRALTGALYNEQFF. CDR3 DNA sequence: TGTGCCAGCAGGGCCCTGACAGGGGCACTCTACAATGAGCAGTTCTTC.

This clone has more than one count but fewer than ten. The chain has TRBV15 and TRBJ1-4; no definite D call. V was trimmed by 3 bases and J by 7 bases, leaving 6 bases between them. Germline CDR1 is LNHNV and CDR2 is YYDKDF (reference sequence). CDR3 length: 12 residues. CDR3 sequence: CATSREREKLFF. The CDR3 DNA reads TGTGCCACCAGCAGGGAGCGTGAAAAACTGTTTTTT.

This chain links TRBV5-1 with TRBJ2-1; D uncertain. Between the trimmed V and J ends, which lost 6 bases and 0 bases, there was a span of 13 bases. The CDR3 has 15 amino acids. Germline CDR1 reads SGHRS; CDR2 reads YFSETQ. Written as DNA, the CDR3 is TGCGCCAGCACCCGCGGCGGAAACTCCTACAATGAGCAGTTCTTC. Translation: CASTRGGNSYNEQFF.

The chain joins TRBV6-6 to TRBJ1-2, with D perhaps TRBD1 (6 bases). The germline CDR1 and CDR2 sequences are MNHNY and SVGAGI (reference sequence). This CDR3 comprises 15 residues. Trimming cost V 0 bases and J 4 bases, with 12 bases left between them. The CDR3 spells CASSYSGQSTYGYTF. CDR3 nucleotides: TGTGCCAGCAGTTACTCTGGACAGTCTACCTATGGCTACACCTTC.

The chain couples TRBV10-3 to TRBJ2-2, with 9 bases matching TRBD1. The CDR3 has 14 residues. Looked up from germline, CDR1 is ENHRY and CDR2 is SYGVKD. Trimming at V came to 10 bases and at J to 2 bases, leaving 5 bases not matched to a gene. The DNA of the CDR3 is TGTGCCACGAGGACAGGGGTAAACACCGGGGAGCTGTTTTTT. Protein product: CATRTGVNTGELFF.

This clone appeared once. The V gene is TRBV5-5, the J gene TRBJ1-1; D unclear. CDR3 length: 14 residues. The germline V and J ends were trimmed by 2 bases and 4 bases, with 12 bases remaining between them. Per the germline V gene, CDR1 is SGHKS and CDR2 is YYEKEE (reference sequence). The CDR3 DNA is TGTGCCAGCAGCTTATCGGTATCGAGCACTGAAGCTTTCTTT. Its translation is CASSLSVSSTEAFF.

The chain joins TRBV18 to TRBJ1-2; 8 bases agree with TRBD1. The ends lost 4 bases at V and 2 bases at J; junction bases unmatched: 9. Per the germline V gene, CDR1 is KGHSH and CDR2 is LQKENI. The CDR3 has 16 amino acids. The CDR3 bases are TGTGCCAGCTCACTTCTGACACAGGGGGAAAACTATGGCTACACCTTC. It is translated as CASSLLTQGENYGYTF.

The V gene is TRBV11-3, the J gene TRBJ1-6, with 11 bases aligning to TRBD1. Trimming took 0 bases from V and 9 from J; bases not matched to a gene: 7. This CDR3 is built from 17 residues. CDR1 and CDR2 from the germline V gene are SGHNT and YENEEA. CDR3 in amino acids: CASSLEGGDRGVSPLHF. The CDR3 region has the DNA TGTGCCAGCAGCTTAGAGGGTGGGGACAGGGGGGTTTCACCCCTCCACTTT.

The chain has TRBV28 and TRBJ1-1; TRBD1 agrees at 8 bases. Germline CDR1 MDHEN, CDR2 SYDVKM. The ends lost 2 bases at V and 3 bases at J; junction bases unmatched: 2. The CDR3 is 14 amino acids. Here the CDR3 DNA reads TGTGCCAGCAGTTTAAGGACAGGGCACACTGAAGCTTTCTTT. Its protein is CASSLRTGHTEAFF.

In the case of this clone: Mismatch with germline at one junction end may stem from a read error. V gene TRBV7-7 combines with J gene TRBJ2-5; 7 bases agree with TRBD2. Germline V lookup: CDR1 SSHAT, CDR2 FNYEAQ (reference sequence). CDR3 length: 16 residues. The CDR3 protein is CASSSSPLGGQETQYF. CDR3 nucleotide sequence: TGTGCTAGCAGCTCCAGCCCCCTGGGAGGGCAAGAGACCCAGTACTTC.

This clone was observed a handful of times. This chain uses TRBV28 with TRBJ1-2; the match to TRBD1 covers 11 bases. CDR1 and CDR2 from the germline V gene are MDHEN and SYDVKM. The CDR3 is made up of 14 amino acids. With V trimmed by 3 bases and J by 8 bases, 5 bases remained unmatched. CDR3 loop: CASSFRDRGGGYTF. The CDR3 coding sequence is TGTGCCAGCAGTTTCCGGGACAGGGGGGGCGGCTACACCTTC.

V and J are TRBV5-8 and TRBJ2-1; TRBD2 matches 9 bases. CDR1 SGHTS and CDR2 YDEGEE come from the germline V gene. The junction had 3 bases not matched to a gene; V was cut back by 2 bases and J by 0 bases. This CDR3 is 16 amino acids long. Here the CDR3 reads CASSFFSGSSYNEQFF. CDR3 sequence (DNA): TGTGCCAGCAGCTTCTTTAGCGGGAGCTCCTACAATGAGCAGTTCTTC.